These T cell receptor beta chains were read from a single sample in a study of OX40 agonist ivuxolimab in advanced cancers. Sequenced by immunoSEQ multiplex PCR; TCRdb stores in-frame clones only, minus some. The sample gives fewer than 110,000 clones, approximately 90% of which show up once; about 1.2% is in the top ten. Sample: CD4+ or CD8+ T cells sorted from blood, taken in a trial of the OX40 agonist ivuxolimab. These receptors came from an adult with an advanced solid tumor such as melanoma, head and neck, liver or kidney cancer. Each CDR3 is given with its conserved first and last residue. Fields, in order: J gene, D gene, clone size, V gene, CDR3 DNA, CDR3 protein. D genes are given only for firm matches. Size is stated for part of the rows, as once, few or many counts, or as a class when the clone is expanded.

J: TRBJ2-7
D: TRBD2
size: once
V: TRBV5-6
DNA: TGTGCCAGCAGCTTAACTAGCGGGAGGGAATCCTACGAGCAGTACTTC
CDR3: CASSLTSGRESYEQYF

J: TRBJ2-1
D: TRBD2
size: once
V: TRBV25-1
DNA: TGTGCCAGCAGTGAGCCTGGGGTAGCGGGAGGGAATGAGCAGTTCTTC
CDR3: CASSEPGVAGGNEQFF

J: TRBJ1-2
D: .
size: .
V: TRBV19
DNA: TGTGCCAGTAGTCCCCGGGGGTACTATGGCTACACCTTC
CDR3: CASSPRGYYGYTF

J: TRBJ2-2
D: .
size: once
V: TRBV10-3
DNA: TGTGCCCTCGGGGATAGCAGTACCGGGGAGCTGTTTTTT
CDR3: CALGDSSTGELFF

J: TRBJ2-5
D: .
size: .
V: TRBV4-2
DNA: TGTGCCAGCAGCCAGTCCCCAGAGACCCAGTACTTC
CDR3: CASSQSPETQYF

J: TRBJ2-7
D: .
size: .
V: TRBV18
DNA: TGTGCCAGCTCACCAGGGCAGGGCACCTACGAGCAGTACTTC
CDR3: CASSPGQGTYEQYF

J: TRBJ2-4
D: TRBD2
size: .
V: TRBV19
DNA: TGTGCCAGTAGTATAGGACGGGGGGGAGATGGGAAAAACATTCAGTACTTC
CDR3: CASSIGRGGDGKNIQYF

J: TRBJ1-1
D: .
size: .
V: TRBV5-4
DNA: TGTGCCAGCAGCCCCAGGGATAGGACTGAAGCTTTCTTT
CDR3: CASSPRDRTEAFF

J: TRBJ2-7
D: TRBD2
size: .
V: TRBV5-4
DNA: TGTGCCAGCAGCTCCGGGACTAGCAGCGGGTACGAGCAGTACTTC
CDR3: CASSSGTSSGYEQYF

J: TRBJ1-1
D: TRBD1
size: .
V: TRBV28
DNA: TGTGCCAGCAGTTTATCGCCAGGGGGACGGAACACTGAAGCTTTCTTT
CDR3: CASSLSPGGRNTEAFF